The 24 T cell receptor beta chains in this list originate from one sample, sequenced in a study of early T cells in non-severe SARS-CoV-2 infection. TCRdb processed the 5' RACE reads anew with MiXCR; each CDR3 protein has one entry. Of tens of thousands of distinct CDR3 sequences in the sample, roughly 12% were seen once. The source was whole blood, collected at baseline. All receptors come from an adult who was a healthcare worker with PCR-confirmed SARS-CoV-2 infection or an uninfected control (not recorded which).

The gene calls are TRBV6-4 and TRBJ2-3; possible D gene TRBD1, 8 bases. CDR3 length equals 14 residues. Germline CDR1 and CDR2: MRHNA and SNTAGT. V was trimmed by 5 bases and J by 3 bases, leaving 12 bases between them. CDR3 amino acids: CASSKQGGTDTQYF. CDR3 bases: TGTGCCAGCAGTAAACAGGGGGGGACAGATACGCAGTATTTT.

V gene TRBV2 combines with J gene TRBJ1-6, with no clear D. CDR1 is SNHLY, CDR2 FYNNEI, per germline. V was trimmed by 6 bases and J by 7 bases, leaving 10 bases between them. The CDR3 contains 13 residues. The CDR3 is CASSGLQNSPLHF. The CDR3 DNA follows: TGTGCCAGCAGCGGACTACAGAATTCACCCCTCCACTTT. Filled out from reference TRBV2 and TRBJ1-6, the complete variable domain reads EPEVTQTPSHQVTQMGQEVILRCVPISNHLYFYWYRQILGQKVEFLVSFYNNEISEKSEIFDDQFSVERPDGSNFTLKIRSTKLEDSAMYFCASSGLQNSPLHFGNGTRLTVT.

In this sample, this clonotype turned up a few times. The junction shows a germline mismatch at one end, possibly a read error. The chain is built from TRBV27 and TRBJ1-3; D unclear. Germline V CDR1 and CDR2: MNHEY, SMNVEV (reference sequence). The CDR3 covers 14 residues. CDR3 amino acids: CASSFLGSENTIYF. CDR3 coding DNA: TGTGCCAGCAGTTTTTTGGGCTCTGAAAACACCATATATTTT.

The rearrangement joins TRBV29-1 to TRBJ2-1; D is uncertain. The CDR3 has 12 amino acids. Germline V gives CDR1 SQVTM, CDR2 ANQGSEA. The germline V and J ends were trimmed by 0 bases and 1 base, with 1 base remaining between them. The CDR3 sequence: CSVEESYNEQFF. DNA of the CDR3: TGCAGCGTTGAAGAATCCTACAATGAGCAGTTCTTC.

The CDR3 nucleotides are TGTGCCAGCAGTACCTTGGACAAAACAGGTCCCGCTTCCTACGAGCAGTACTTC. Encoded protein: CASSTLDKTGPASYEQYF. The rearrangement links TRBV28 to TRBJ2-7; D possibly corresponds to TRBD1 (5 bases). The CDR3 consists of 18 residues. Germline CDR1 is MDHEN and CDR2 is SYDVKM. Between the trimmed V and J ends, which lost 5 bases and 1 base, there was a span of 24 bases. The full variable domain, completed using reference TRBV28 and TRBJ2-7, is DVKVTQSSRYLVKRTGEKVFLECVQDMDHENMFWYRQDPGLGLRLIYFSYDVKMKEKGDIPEGYSVSREKKERFSLILESASTNQTSMYLCASSTLDKTGPASYEQYFGPGTRLTVT.

This clonotype has more than one count but fewer than ten. The V gene is TRBV6-2 or TRBV6-3, the J gene TRBJ2-5; D gene uncertain. The germline V gene encodes CDR1 MNHEY and CDR2 SVGEGT. V was trimmed by 8 bases and J by 7 bases, leaving 14 bases between them. The CDR3 has 12 amino acids. The CDR3 DNA sequence: TGTGCCAGCCACGAGGCCCGAAGGACCCAGTACTTC. Protein sequence: CASHEARRTQYF.

This clonotype has just a few counts. The V and J genes are TRBV7-8 and TRBJ2-3, with D possibly called TRBD1 or TRBD2 (6 bases each). CDR3 length: 15 residues. Between the trimmed V and J ends, which lost 3 bases and 5 bases, there was a span of 15 bases. Per the germline V gene, CDR1 is SGHVS and CDR2 is FQNEAQ. The CDR3 sequence is CASSLGGHFLDTQYF. The CDR3, as DNA: TGTGCCAGCAGCTTGGGGGGACATTTTCTAGATACGCAGTATTTT.

The chain recombines TRBV20-1 with TRBJ1-5; TRBD1 aligns across 8 bases. Germline CDR1 DFQATT, CDR2 SNEGSKA (reference sequence). CDR3 length: 16 amino acids. Trimming removed 3 bases from V and 1 base from J; junction bases left unmatched: 8. As DNA, the CDR3 is TGCAGTGCTAGGTTACAGGGGGAAGGGAGCAATCAGCCCCAGCATTTT. Its protein is CSARLQGEGSNQPQHF.

This clonotype came up a few times. V is TRBV10-3 and J is TRBJ2-1; D is unclear. V was trimmed by 6 bases and J by 5 bases, leaving 8 bases between them. Germline V gives CDR1 ENHRY, CDR2 SYGVKD. The CDR3 length is 12 residues. The CDR3 protein is CAIRQTDNEQFF. DNA of the CDR3: TGTGCCATCAGACAGACCGACAATGAGCAGTTCTTC.

The V and J genes are TRBV5-1 and TRBJ1-4, with 7 bases aligning to TRBD1. This CDR3 has 16 amino acids. CDR1 SGHRS and CDR2 YFSETQ come from the germline V gene. The V gene end was trimmed by 0 bases and the J gene end by 4 bases; junction bases not matched to a gene: 6. This chain's CDR3 is CASSLEPRGNNEKLFF. In DNA form, the CDR3 reads TGCGCCAGCAGCTTGGAACCCAGGGGGAATAATGAAAAACTGTTTTTT.

The chain uses TRBV20-1 and TRBJ2-3; 8 nucleotides align to TRBD2. The germline V gene encodes CDR1 DFQATT and CDR2 SNEGSKA (reference sequence). V lost 0 bases, J lost 7 bases, and 12 bases stayed unmatched. The CDR3 sequence is 16 residues long. The DNA for the CDR3 is TGCAGTGCTAGAGATCTCGAAGCGGGAGATCGAAATACGCAGTATTTT. Encoded protein: CSARDLEAGDRNTQYF.

V gene TRBV11-2 combines with J gene TRBJ2-4, with no clear D. CDR1 SGHAT and CDR2 FQNNGV come from the germline V gene. Trimming removed 5 bases from V and 6 bases from J, with 14 bases in between. This CDR3 is built from 14 residues. The DNA for the CDR3 is TGTGCCAGCAGCCCCCCTCGGGCGATAAACATTCAGTACTTC. It specifies CASSPPRAINIQYF.

This clonotype was counted between two and nine times. V gene TRBV6-6 combines with J gene TRBJ2-1; tentatively, D is TRBD1 (6 bases). CDR3 size: 12 residues. The germline V and J ends were trimmed by 6 bases and 4 bases, with 7 bases remaining between them. CDR1 MNHNY and CDR2 SVGAGI come from the germline V gene (reference sequence). This CDR3 is CASRGQYNEQFF. The DNA for the CDR3 is TGTGCCAGCAGAGGACAGTACAATGAGCAGTTCTTC.

This clonotype has a count of ten or more. The chain joins TRBV20-1 to TRBJ2-1; 8 nucleotides match TRBD2. V was pared by 3 bases and J by 6 bases, with 7 bases of the junction left unmatched. CDR1 and CDR2 from the germline V gene are DFQATT and SNEGSKA (reference sequence). The CDR3 runs to 14 residues. Written as DNA, the CDR3 is TGCAGTGCTAGTATCGGGAGGGCCCTCAATGAGCAGTTCTTC. Residues: CSASIGRALNEQFF.

This clonotype was detected a few times. The chain couples TRBV5-4 to TRBJ2-3, with unresolved D. The V gene's germline CDR1 is SGHNT and CDR2 YYREEE (reference sequence). V dropped 6 bases and J dropped 0 bases, with 17 bases sitting between them. The CDR3 totals 16 residues. The CDR3 DNA reads as TGTGCCAGCACCGGCGTAAGGACGGCCAGCACAGATACGCAGTATTTT. The encoded protein is CASTGVRTASTDTQYF. The full variable domain, with the rest looked up from reference TRBV5-4 and TRBJ2-3, is ETGVTQSPTHLIKTRGQQVTLRCSSQSGHNTVSWYQQALGQGPQFIFQYYREEENGRGNFPPRFSGLQFPNYSSELNVNALELDDSALYLCASTGVRTASTDTQYFGPGTRLTVL.

The chain joins TRBV29-1 to TRBJ2-7, with a weak D call TRBD1 (5 bases). Trimming cost V 2 bases and J 0 bases, with 8 bases left between them. CDR1 and CDR2 from the germline V gene are SQVTM and ANQGSEA. The CDR3 sequence is 13 residues long. CDR3 bases: TGCAGCGTTGAAAGTGACAGCTCCTACGAGCAGTACTTC. It encodes CSVESDSSYEQYF.

This sequence joins TRBV10-1 and TRBJ2-3; the D gene could be TRBD1 or TRBD2 (5 bases each). V was pared by 5 bases and J by 6 bases, with 15 bases between. Germline CDR1 and CDR2: WNHNN and SYGVQD (reference sequence). The CDR3 is 14 amino acids. The CDR3 nucleotides read TGCGCCAGCAGTCCGGGGCCTCCGTTGGATACGCAGTATTTT. Translation gives CASSPGPPLDTQYF.

This clonotype has a handful of counts. V usage is TRBV12-3 or TRBV12-4 and J usage is TRBJ2-7; 9 bases fit TRBD2. CDR3 length: 14 residues. V was pared by 8 bases and J by 4 bases, with 9 bases of the junction left unmatched. The CDR3 DNA follows: TGTGCCAGCCGCAAGGCTAGCGGGATGTACGAGCAGTACTTC. This encodes CASRKASGMYEQYF.

This clonotype was seen ten or more times. The genes are TRBV20-1 and TRBJ2-1; unclear D gene. The CDR3 extends over 12 amino acids. The ends were cut back, 1 base at V and 4 bases at J, with 5 bases in the middle. The germline gives CDR1 DFQATT, CDR2 SNEGSKA (reference sequence). The CDR3 is CSARVGYNEQFF. CDR3 nucleotides: TGCAGTGCTAGAGTTGGTTACAATGAGCAGTTCTTC.

This clonotype was detected many times. V usage is TRBV6-6 and J usage is TRBJ2-7; TRBD2 aligns across 13 bases. J gave up 5 bases and V 0 bases, and 7 bases lay outside the gene matches. The germline V gene has CDR1 MNHNY and CDR2 SVGAGI (reference sequence). CDR3 length: 17 amino acids. DNA for the CDR3: TGTGCCAGCAGTTACTCAGGACTAGCGGGAGTGTATGACGAGCAGTACTTC. It is translated as CASSYSGLAGVYDEQYF.

The V call is TRBV10-3, the J call TRBJ2-7; 9 bases match TRBD1. V lost 0 bases and J lost 5; bases outside the gene matches: 5. CDR1 ENHRY and CDR2 SYGVKD come from the germline V gene. This CDR3 region has 15 residues. The CDR3 loop reads CAISESDRGIHEQYF. CDR3 nucleotides: TGTGCCATCAGTGAGTCGGACAGGGGTATCCACGAGCAGTACTTC.

This clonotype was counted only a few times. The genes are TRBV2 and TRBJ2-7; 10 nucleotides match TRBD1. Germline trimming cut 7 bases from V and 5 bases from J; bases unmatched to any gene: 8. Germline CDR1 reads SNHLY; CDR2 reads FYNNEI. This CDR3 spans 14 amino acids. The CDR3 DNA is TGTGCCAGCAAAGACAGGGGGCTTATCCACGAGCAGTACTTC. Translation gives CASKDRGLIHEQYF.

A few counts support this clonotype. The chain recombines TRBV7-9 with TRBJ1-3, with D possibly being TRBD1 (6 bases). From germline, CDR1 is SEHNR and CDR2 FQNEAQ (reference sequence). This CDR3 contains 15 residues. V was trimmed by 1 base and J by 0 bases, leaving 7 bases between them. CDR3 loop: CASSLEGGSGNTIYF. CDR3 in DNA: TGTGCCAGCAGCTTAGAAGGGGGCTCTGGAAACACCATATATTTT. Combining the CDR3 with reference TRBV7-9 and TRBJ1-3 gives the whole variable domain DTGVSQNPRHKITKRGQNVTFRCDPISEHNRLYWYRQTLGQGPEFLTYFQNEAQLEKSRLLSDRFSAERPKGSFSTLEIQRTEQGDSAMYLCASSLEGGSGNTIYFGEGSWLTVV.

This clonotype was counted between two and nine times. This chain joins TRBV7-8 and TRBJ1-4, with D tentatively TRBD1 (5 bases). Germline CDR1 SGHVS, CDR2 FQNEAQ. V gave up 5 bases and J gave up 8 bases, with 18 bases separating them. The CDR3 length is 15 residues. The CDR3 DNA reads TGTGCCAGCAGCCCAGCGGGGACGCGGGACGAAAAACTGTTTTTT. It is translated as CASSPAGTRDEKLFF.